This T cell receptor (beta chain) was documented in a study of vaccination and CD4 T cells after COVID-19. Germline CDR1 reads DFQATT; CDR2 reads SNEGSKA (reference sequence). The CDR3 covers 12 residues. Trimming left V 4 bases short and J 4 bases short, with 10 bases between. Sequenced with the Oncomine TCR Beta short-read assay was DNA taken from cultured CD4+ T cells. TCRdb independently ran MiXCR on the PCR reads; one entry per CDR3 protein. Here the sample spans some 16,000 distinct CDR3 sequences, around 53% being singletons. Noted treatment: roughly ten-day PBMC culture with coronavirus spike peptide pools or control peptides (ViraFEST assay). As regards this clonotype: The target antigen is unknown.

The rearrangement links TRBV20-1 to TRBJ1-1; the D is unclear. Sequencing was performed on CD4+ T cells from blood, cultured in vitro, taken before SARS-CoV-2 vaccination. The clonotype originates from a human donor who had recovered from COVID-19. CDR3 residues: CSATLWGTEAFF. The CDR3 nucleotides are TGCAGTGCTACCTTGTGGGGCACTGAAGCTTTCTTT.